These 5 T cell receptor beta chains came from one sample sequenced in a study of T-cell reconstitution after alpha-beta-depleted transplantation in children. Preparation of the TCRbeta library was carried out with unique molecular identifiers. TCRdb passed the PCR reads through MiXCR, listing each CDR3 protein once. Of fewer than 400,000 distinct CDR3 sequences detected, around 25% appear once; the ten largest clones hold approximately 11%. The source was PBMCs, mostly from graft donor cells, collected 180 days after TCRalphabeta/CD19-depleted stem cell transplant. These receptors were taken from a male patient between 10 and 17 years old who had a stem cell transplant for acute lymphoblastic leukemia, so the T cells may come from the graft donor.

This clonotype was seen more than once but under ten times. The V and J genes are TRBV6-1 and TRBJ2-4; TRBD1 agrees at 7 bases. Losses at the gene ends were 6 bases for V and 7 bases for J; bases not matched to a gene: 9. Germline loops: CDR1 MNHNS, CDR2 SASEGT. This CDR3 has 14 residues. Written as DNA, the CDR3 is TGTGCCAGCAGCACTTCAGACAGGGCGAACATTCAGTACTTC. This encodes CASSTSDRANIQYF.

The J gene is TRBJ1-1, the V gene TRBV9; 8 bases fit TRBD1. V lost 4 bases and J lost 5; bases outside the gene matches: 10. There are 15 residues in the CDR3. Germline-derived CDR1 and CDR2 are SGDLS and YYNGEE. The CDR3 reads CASSPRTGQMTEAFF. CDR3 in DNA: TGTGCCAGCAGCCCCCGGACAGGGCAGATGACTGAAGCTTTCTTT. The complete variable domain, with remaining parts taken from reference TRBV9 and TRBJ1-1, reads DSGVTQTPKHLITATGQRVTLRCSPRSGDLSVYWYQQSLDQGLQFLIQYYNGEERAKGNILERFSAQQFPDLHSELNLSSLELGDSALYFCASSPRTGQMTEAFFGQGTRLTVV.

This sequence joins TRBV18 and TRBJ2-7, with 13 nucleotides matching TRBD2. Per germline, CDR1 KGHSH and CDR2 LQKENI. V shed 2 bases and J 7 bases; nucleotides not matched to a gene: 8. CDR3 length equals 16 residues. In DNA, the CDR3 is TGTGCCAGCTCACCAGAGTTACTAGCGGGAGGGAAGGAGCAGTACTTC. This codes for CASSPELLAGGKEQYF.

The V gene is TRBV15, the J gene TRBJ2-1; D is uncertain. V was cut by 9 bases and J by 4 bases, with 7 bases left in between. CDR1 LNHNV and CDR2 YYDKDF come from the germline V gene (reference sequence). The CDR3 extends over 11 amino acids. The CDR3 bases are TGTGCCACAGGGTATTACAATGAGCAGTTCTTC. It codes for CATGYYNEQFF.

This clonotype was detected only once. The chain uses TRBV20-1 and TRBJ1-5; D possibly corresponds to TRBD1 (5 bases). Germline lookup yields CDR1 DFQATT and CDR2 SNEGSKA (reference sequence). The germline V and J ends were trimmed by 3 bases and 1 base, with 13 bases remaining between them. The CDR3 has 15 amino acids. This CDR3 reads CSARWGRRSNQPQHF. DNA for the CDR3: TGCAGTGCTAGGTGGGGCCGTCGGAGCAATCAGCCCCAGCATTTT.